This T cell receptor (beta chain) was identified during a study of blood T cell repertoires in COVID-19. At the level of the study: The United States, Italy and Spain supplied acute and convalescent COVID-19 samples. The analysed material was cDNA or gDNA that came from T cells, B-cell-depleted T cells, or PBMCs.

This CDR3 has 15 amino acids. Germline V gene data show CDR1 as LGHDT and CDR2 as YNNKEL (reference sequence). The trim removed 3 bases at V and 0 bases at J, leaving 3 bases unmatched. Under the authors' procedure: Estimation of nucleated cell counts was performed using reference gene primer amplification. The assay was immunoSEQ multiplex PCR, and TCRdb's table has in-frame clones only and misses some. The V and J calls and clone size are taken from that table; D and trimming were inferred from the DNA. Among roughly 40,000 clones listed, around four fifths were seen once. Sequencing was performed on peripheral blood. The chain couples TRBV3-1 (or the pseudogene TRBV3-2) to TRBJ2-3; 7 bases agree with TRBD2. This TCR was recovered from a woman aged 80 or over with active or convalescent COVID-19. CDR3 nucleotides: TGTGCCAGCAGCCATTGGGGGGGTAGCACAGATACGCAGTATTTT. It yields the protein CASSHWGGSTDTQYF.